The source of this T cell receptor (beta chain) is a study of CD8+CD57+ T cells in acquired aplastic anemia (dated by TCRdb to 2017 to 2018). Regarding the complete study: On average, sorted CD4+ and CD8+ cells yielded around 3.5 ug of extracted DNA, with a range of roughly 0.18 to 27.4 ug. CD8+CD57+ expansion was defined as a frequency above the mean frequency observed in healthy subjects. Overall results and qualifications from the work: Between patients and healthy controls, no significant difference in CD8+ Simpson's diversity was found (P=0.060). About 30 CD8+ CDR3 sequences were found in both patients and controls but appeared to be highly expressed in patients and within the immunodominant clones of the patients.

Profiling of TCR beta VDJ combinations and CDR3 sequences used genomic DNA as the template. An Illumina HiSeq 2000 was the platform used for TCR repertoire sequencing. The original methods were these. Repertoires were assessed using TRBV/TRBJ rearrangement plots, CDR3 size and DJ length profiles, and Simpson's diversity index. The immunodominant clone was defined as the most abundant DNA sequence in deep sequencing data. CDR3 amino acid sequences were checked for sharing between subjects and were compared against published repertoires and the VDJdb database. In-frame beta chains were kept once TCRdb had trimmed the public reads at Q25 with fastp and called clones with MiXCR. When rows share a CDR3 protein, they turn into one entry using the most common DNA and genes. The V and J calls were not made by the authors but by TCRdb's processing. Counted in this sample were under 200,000 distinct CDR3 sequences; 48% of them appeared once. Jointly, the top ten make up approximately 9.4% of the sample.

Patients chosen for sequencing had shown expansion of CD8+CD57+ cells by flow cytometry. Every patient had severe acquired aplastic anemia, diagnosed using the International Study of Aplastic Anemia and Agranulocytosis and Camitta criteria. No patient had received any therapy when blood was sampled. In this study, sorted CD4+ and CD8+ T cells from the blood of healthy subjects and of severe aplastic anemia patients had their TCR repertoires deep-sequenced. In the USA, patient enrollment took place under clinicaltrials.gov protocols 00001620, 01623167, 00001397, 00071045, 00081523 and 00961064. Ficoll-Paque density gradient centrifugation was used to isolate peripheral blood mononuclear cells. Before DNA extraction, CD4+ and CD8+ T cells were sorted by FACS or by magnetic beads. Trimming removed 3 bases from V and 9 bases from J; the gene matches leave 3 bases unexplained. The CDR3 spans 12 residues, from the cysteine through the phenylalanine. Left in the record is the CDR3 DNA by itself, 36 bases read in frame from the first base. Looking up the germline V gene (reference sequence) yields CDR1 SGHKS and CDR2 YYEKEE.

In regard to this clonotype: Its antigen remains undetermined. Within one base of it there is no much larger clone, and no base qualities were kept.

The receptor chain draws on TRBV5-5 and TRBJ1-2, and TRBD1 matches 9 of the central bases. This TCR was recovered from a human donor with aplastic anemia. What was sequenced was sorted CD4+, CD8+, or CD8+CD57+ T cells (not recorded which) from PBMCs. The DNA reads as follows: TGTGCCAGCAGCTCCGGACAGGGGAGCTACACCTTC. The resulting protein is CASSSGQGSYTF.